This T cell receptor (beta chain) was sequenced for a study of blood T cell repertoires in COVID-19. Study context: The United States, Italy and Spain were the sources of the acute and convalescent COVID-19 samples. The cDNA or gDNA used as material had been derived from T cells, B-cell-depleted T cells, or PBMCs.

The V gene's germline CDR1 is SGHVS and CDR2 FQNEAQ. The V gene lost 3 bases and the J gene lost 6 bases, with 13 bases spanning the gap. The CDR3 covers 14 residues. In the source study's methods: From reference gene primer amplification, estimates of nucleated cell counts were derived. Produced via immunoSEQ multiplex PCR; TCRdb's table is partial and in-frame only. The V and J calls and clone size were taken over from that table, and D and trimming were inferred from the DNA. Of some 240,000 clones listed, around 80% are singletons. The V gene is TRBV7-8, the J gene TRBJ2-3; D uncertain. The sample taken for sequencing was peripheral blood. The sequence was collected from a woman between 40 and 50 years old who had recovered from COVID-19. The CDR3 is CASSFFRSSDTQYF. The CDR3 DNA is TGTGCCAGCAGCTTCTTTAGGAGTTCGGATACGCAGTATTTT.